Shown below are 29 T cell receptor beta chains from a single sample sequenced in a study of PD-1 blockade in classical Hodgkin lymphoma (dated by TCRdb to about 2020). Preparation of the library involved the immunoSEQ multiplex PCR assay. Here the immuneACCESS table is served through TCRdb, limited to in-frame sequences with V and J called. Missing clones are a known gap in these copies; in checked studies unresolved V genes cover under half, and the rest lacks a known reason. The sample table shows nearly 60,000 clones, and 80% to 95% are seen once. Of the sample, less than 11% is held by the ten largest clones. This specimen's time point label, per the study, means: cycle 2 day 1 (C2D1) of nivolumab. All trial patients had relapsed after autologous stem cell transplantation, with cohorts A, B and C differing in prior brentuximab vedotin exposure. Here the sequenced sample was peripheral blood mononuclear cells (PBMCs), taken before the second cycle of nivolumab. These receptors were taken from a human donor with classical Hodgkin lymphoma.

V and J are TRBV7-9 and TRBJ1-1, with D possibly TRBD1 on 6 matching bases. V gave up 11 bases and J gave up 1 base, with 14 bases separating them. CDR1 is SEHNR and CDR2 is FQNEAQ in the germline V gene (reference sequence). This CDR3 comprises 13 residues. CDR3 sequence (DNA): TGTGCCGTCCGGGGGGCTGGGAACACTGAAGCTTTCTTT. It codes for CAVRGAGNTEAFF.

This clone appeared a few times. V gene TRBV4-2 combines with J gene TRBJ2-2; TRBD1 matches 11 bases. The CDR3 spans 16 residues. V was clipped by 3 bases and J by 0 bases; unmatched bases: 0. Germline V CDR1 and CDR2: LGHNA, YNFKEQ. The CDR3 here is CASSQGQGANTGELFF. CDR3 DNA sequence: TGTGCCAGCAGCCAGGGACAGGGGGCGAACACCGGGGAGCTGTTTTTT.

V and J are TRBV28 and TRBJ2-7; a weak D match, TRBD2 (6 bases). This CDR3 is 12 amino acids long. Germline V gene lookup returns CDR1 MDHEN and CDR2 SYDVKM. The V end lost 7 bases, the J end lost 6 bases, and 13 bases lay between the germline ends. Here the CDR3 DNA reads TGTGCCAGCACGATTGCGGGGCGCGAGCAGTACTTC. Amino acid sequence: CASTIAGREQYF.

The chain has TRBV28 and TRBJ2-1; D gene uncertain. The CDR3 has 16 amino acids. V was shortened by 3 bases and J by 8 bases, with 20 bases between the two germline ends. Germline CDR1 MDHEN, CDR2 SYDVKM. The CDR3 is CASSFRPESIFDEQFF. CDR3 coding DNA: TGTGCCAGCAGTTTTCGTCCAGAAAGTATATTCGATGAGCAGTTCTTC.

The chain uses TRBV6-4 and TRBJ1-2; weak D call: TRBD1 (6 bases). CDR1 and CDR2 (germline): MRHNA, SNTAGT. V lost 2 bases and J 3 bases, leaving 16 bases between the germline ends. This CDR3 is 16 amino acids long. DNA of the CDR3: TGTGCCAGCAGTGACGGGACCGAGAGGGGGTACTATGGCTACACCTTC. Protein sequence: CASSDGTERGYYGYTF.

The V call is TRBV28, the J call TRBJ2-7, with 8 bases lining up with TRBD1. V lost 3 bases to trimming and J lost 3 bases; unmatched junction nucleotides: 4. From germline, CDR1 is MDHEN and CDR2 SYDVKM. The CDR3 has 14 residues. Here the CDR3 reads CASSFSGGGYEQYF. In DNA, the CDR3 is TGTGCCAGCAGTTTTTCAGGGGGCGGCTACGAGCAGTACTTC.

This chain links TRBV19 with TRBJ2-7; no definite D call. The CDR3 is made up of 16 amino acids. Germline V gene lookup returns CDR1 LNHDA and CDR2 SQIVND (reference sequence). Trimming shortened V by 4 bases and J by 0 bases, and 16 bases separated the two germline ends. The CDR3 loop is CASSTLRTVSSYEQYF. The DNA of the CDR3 is TGTGCCAGTAGTACCCTCCGGACGGTGAGCTCCTACGAGCAGTACTTC. The full variable domain, with the rest looked up from reference TRBV19 and TRBJ2-7, is DGGITQSPKYLFRKEGQNVTLSCEQNLNHDAMYWYRQDPGQGLRLIYYSQIVNDFQKGDIAEGYSVSREKKESFPLTVTSAQKNPTAFYLCASSTLRTVSSYEQYFGPGTRLTVT.

The CDR3 spells CASSKSYRGTYEQYF. CDR3 DNA sequence: TGTGCCAGTAGTAAGTCGTACAGGGGAACTTACGAGCAGTACTTC. The chain employs TRBV19 and TRBJ2-7; 7 bases align to TRBD1. CDR1 LNHDA and CDR2 SQIVND come from the germline V gene (reference sequence). There are 15 residues in the CDR3. J gave up 4 bases and V 4 bases, and 10 bases lay outside the gene matches.

The gene calls are TRBV18 and TRBJ2-3; the match to TRBD2 covers 12 bases. This CDR3 spans 16 amino acids. With V trimmed by 6 bases and J by 4 bases, 8 bases remained unmatched. The germline V gene encodes CDR1 KGHSH and CDR2 LQKENI. CDR3 protein: CASSPPGLAGADTQYF. The CDR3 coding sequence is TGTGCCAGCTCGCCGCCGGGACTAGCGGGTGCAGATACGCAGTATTTT.

This chain connects TRBV5-6 to TRBJ1-4; maybe TRBD1 (6 bases). CDR3 length: 17 amino acids. Germline CDR1 is SGHDT and CDR2 is YYEEEE. V shed 4 bases and J shed 3 bases, with 19 bases lying between them. This chain's CDR3 is CASSDYRDWGPNEKLFF. For the CDR3, the DNA is TGTGCCAGCAGCGACTACAGGGACTGGGGGCCTAATGAAAAACTGTTTTTT.

J is TRBJ2-7 and V is TRBV7-3; D assignment may be TRBD1 or TRBD2 (7 bases each). Germline values: CDR1 SGHTA, CDR2 FQGTGA. With 4 bases removed from V and 7 bases from J, the gap between germline ends came to 20 bases. This CDR3 is built from 15 residues. CDR3 region: CASSSGGAGTREQYF. The CDR3 coding sequence is TGTGCCAGCAGCTCAGGGGGAGCGGGAACGCGAGAGCAGTACTTC.

This chain uses TRBV28 with TRBJ1-1, with D possibly matching TRBD1 (6 bases). CDR1 MDHEN and CDR2 SYDVKM come from the germline V gene. The CDR3 totals 15 residues. Deletions cut 3 bases from V and 1 base from J, with 12 bases between. The CDR3 reads CASSFGGARNTEAFF. The DNA for the CDR3 is TGTGCCAGCAGTTTTGGGGGGGCCCGGAACACTGAAGCTTTCTTT.

This clone showed up just once. The chain couples TRBV9 to TRBJ2-3, with 9 bases that match TRBD2. Trimming removed 3 bases from V and 1 base from J; junction bases left unmatched: 3. The CDR3 covers 15 residues. Germline lookup yields CDR1 SGDLS and CDR2 YYNGEE. CDR3 in amino acids: CASSGGLAGTDTQYF. CDR3 in DNA: TGTGCCAGCAGCGGGGGACTAGCCGGCACAGATACGCAGTATTTT.

The rearrangement uses TRBV25-1 and TRBJ1-2, with TRBD1 as a possible D gene (6 bases). Trimming left V 4 bases short and J 2 bases short, with 11 bases between. Germline V gives CDR1 MGHDK, CDR2 SYGVNS. This CDR3 has 14 amino acids. In DNA form, the CDR3 reads TGTGCCAGCAGTGGACAGGTTTTCAACTATGGCTACACCTTC. It encodes CASSGQVFNYGYTF.

The chain combines TRBV19 with TRBJ2-1, with a possible D match to TRBD2 (6 bases). In germline, CDR1 is LNHDA, CDR2 SQIVND (reference sequence). The V and J ends lost 9 bases and 3 bases respectively, with 12 bases between them. There are 13 residues in the CDR3. CDR3 loop: CARGTFDYNEQFF. The CDR3 DNA follows: TGTGCCAGGGGGACTTTCGACTACAATGAGCAGTTCTTC.

This chain uses TRBV19 with TRBJ2-7; TRBD2 aligns across 7 bases. J lost 4 bases, V lost 10 bases, and 7 bases had no gene match. The CDR3 totals 12 residues. Germline V lookup: CDR1 LNHDA, CDR2 SQIVND (reference sequence). The CDR3 protein is CATLGTKYEQYF. In nucleotides, the CDR3 is TGTGCCACCCTCGGGACTAAATACGAGCAGTACTTC. The full variable domain, its missing parts supplied by reference TRBV19 and TRBJ2-7, is DGGITQSPKYLFRKEGQNVTLSCEQNLNHDAMYWYRQDPGQGLRLIYYSQIVNDFQKGDIAEGYSVSREKKESFPLTVTSAQKNPTAFYLCATLGTKYEQYFGPGTRLTVT.

This chain uses TRBV28 with TRBJ1-2; D unclear. Between the trimmed V and J ends, which lost 5 bases and 5 bases, there was a span of 9 bases. Germline CDR1 and CDR2: MDHEN and SYDVKM. This CDR3 comprises 12 residues. CDR3 nucleotides: TGTGCCAGCAGTCGACAAGGTTATGGCTACACCTTC. This sequence encodes CASSRQGYGYTF.

The rearrangement uses TRBV28 and TRBJ1-2; the D gene is possibly TRBD1 (6 bases). This CDR3 has 14 amino acids. Looked up from germline, CDR1 is MDHEN and CDR2 is SYDVKM. Deletions cut 6 bases from V and 1 base from J, with 12 bases between. The CDR3 region has the DNA TGTGCCAGCAGCCAGGGGAGCGTTAACTATGGCTACACCTTC. Translation: CASSQGSVNYGYTF.

V gene TRBV10-2 combines with J gene TRBJ1-6, with unresolved D. V lost 8 bases and J lost 5, with 10 bases in between. From germline, CDR1 is WSHSY and CDR2 SAAADI. The CDR3 loop spans 13 amino acids. The CDR3 coding sequence is TGCGCCAGCGATAACAAGAATAATTCACCCCTCCACTTT. It encodes CASDNKNNSPLHF.

The chain links TRBV5-1 to TRBJ1-2, with D uncertain. V lost 0 bases to trimming and J lost 6 bases, with 12 bases between them. CDR3 size: 14 residues. Germline V gives CDR1 SGHRS, CDR2 YFSETQ. Here the CDR3 reads CASSLDSGSNGYTF. In nucleotides, the CDR3 is TGCGCCAGCAGCTTGGATTCGGGAAGCAATGGCTACACCTTC.

As for this clone: Because the CDR3 is missing its conserved closing phenylalanine or tryptophan, this is likely a read error. The DNA is left out, because the CDR3 cannot be placed on it with certainty; the CDR3 is given as TCRdb lists it. The rearrangement links TRBV20-1 to TRBJ1-2. With termini counted, the CDR3 has 10 amino acids. Germline CDR1 is DFQATT and CDR2 is SNEGSKA (reference sequence). CDR3 amino acids: CSAGSDGHLL.

V gene TRBV6-5 combines with J gene TRBJ2-3, with TRBD2 matching 9 bases. This CDR3 comprises 15 residues. Germline loops: CDR1 MNHEY, CDR2 SVGAGI. After removal of 5 bases from V and 4 bases from J, the junction contained 7 bases not matched to a gene. CDR3 in DNA: TGTGCCAGCAGTAAGGGGACTAGCTCCCCAGATACGCAGTATTTT. Translation gives CASSKGTSSPDTQYF.

The chain joins TRBV5-1 to TRBJ1-2; D call uncertain. This CDR3 contains 13 residues. CDR1 is SGHRS, CDR2 YFSETQ, per germline. Trimming took 0 bases from V and 1 from J, leaving 4 bases between them. CDR3 in amino acids: CASSLGDNYGYTF. DNA for the CDR3: TGCGCCAGCAGCTTGGGGGATAACTATGGCTACACCTTC.

V and J are TRBV5-6 and TRBJ2-5; 8 positions match TRBD1. The DNA end is a closer match to TRBJ2-7, so the J assignment may be wrong. This CDR3 has 13 amino acids. Germline V gene data show CDR1 as SGHDT and CDR2 as YYEEEE. This CDR3 reads CASSLRQGNEQYF. As DNA, the CDR3 is TGTGCCAGCAGCTTGAGACAGGGGAACGAGCAGTACTTC.

The chain combines TRBV6-6 with TRBJ2-7, with D tentatively TRBD2 (6 bases). Looked up from germline, CDR1 is MNHNY and CDR2 is SVGAGI (reference sequence). V was pared by 6 bases and J by 0 bases, with 12 bases between. This CDR3 spans 14 amino acids. CDR3 sequence: CASRLSGSSYEQYF. The CDR3 coding sequence is TGTGCCAGCAGACTTTCCGGGAGCTCCTACGAGCAGTACTTC.

The rearrangement joins TRBV27 to TRBJ2-7, with 16 bases aligning to TRBD2. The V gene's germline CDR1 is MNHEY and CDR2 SMNVEV (reference sequence). The CDR3 is 14 residues long. V shed 6 bases and J 7 bases; nucleotides not matched to a gene: 3. CDR3 region: CASRGLAGGLEQYF. The CDR3 bases are TGTGCCAGCAGGGGACTAGCGGGAGGGCTTGAGCAGTACTTC.

This clone was seen just once. The chain combines TRBV6-6 with TRBJ1-1; D uncertain. The germline gives CDR1 MNHNY, CDR2 SVGAGI (reference sequence). The CDR3 spans 11 residues. The V and J ends lost 5 bases and 8 bases respectively, with 9 bases between them. CDR3 amino acids: CASSAAGEAFF. CDR3 coding DNA: TGTGCCAGCAGTGCAGCGGGGGAAGCTTTCTTT.

V usage is TRBV15 and J usage is TRBJ1-4; D might be TRBD1 (5 bases). Germline V gene sequence: CDR1 LNHNV, CDR2 YYDKDF (reference sequence). This CDR3 has 12 amino acids. Trimming shortened V by 6 bases and J by 14 bases, and 16 bases separated the two germline ends. As DNA, the CDR3 is TGTGCCACCAGTGAAACGGGGGAGGGTCTGTTTTTT. This translates into CATSETGEGLFF.

The chain employs TRBV5-1 and TRBJ2-7; weak D call: TRBD1 (6 bases). Germline assignment: CDR1 SGHRS and CDR2 YFSETQ. Trimming pared 3 bases from V and 5 bases from J, leaving 15 bases between. The CDR3 totals 14 residues. CDR3 sequence (DNA): TGCGCCAGCAGCTCAGCCGGGACATGGGACGAGCAGTACTTC. Its protein is CASSSAGTWDEQYF.